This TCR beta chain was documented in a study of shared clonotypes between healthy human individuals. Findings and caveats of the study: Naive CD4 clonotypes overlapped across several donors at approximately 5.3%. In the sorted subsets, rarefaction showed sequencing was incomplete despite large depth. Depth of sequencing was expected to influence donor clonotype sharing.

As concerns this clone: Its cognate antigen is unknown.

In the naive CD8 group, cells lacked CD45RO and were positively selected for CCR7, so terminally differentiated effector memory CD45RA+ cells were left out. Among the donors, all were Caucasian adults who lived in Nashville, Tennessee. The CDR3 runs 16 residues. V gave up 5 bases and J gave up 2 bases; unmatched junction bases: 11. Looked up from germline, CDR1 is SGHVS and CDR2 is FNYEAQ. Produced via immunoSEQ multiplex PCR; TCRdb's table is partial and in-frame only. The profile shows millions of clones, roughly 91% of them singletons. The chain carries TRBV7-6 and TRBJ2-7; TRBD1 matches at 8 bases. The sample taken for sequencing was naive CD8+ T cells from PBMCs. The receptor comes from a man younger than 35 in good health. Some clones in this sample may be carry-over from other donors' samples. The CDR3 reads CASSPRPGTGPYEQYF. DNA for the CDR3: TGTGCCAGCAGCCCCCGGCCCGGGACAGGACCCTACGAGCAGTACTTC.